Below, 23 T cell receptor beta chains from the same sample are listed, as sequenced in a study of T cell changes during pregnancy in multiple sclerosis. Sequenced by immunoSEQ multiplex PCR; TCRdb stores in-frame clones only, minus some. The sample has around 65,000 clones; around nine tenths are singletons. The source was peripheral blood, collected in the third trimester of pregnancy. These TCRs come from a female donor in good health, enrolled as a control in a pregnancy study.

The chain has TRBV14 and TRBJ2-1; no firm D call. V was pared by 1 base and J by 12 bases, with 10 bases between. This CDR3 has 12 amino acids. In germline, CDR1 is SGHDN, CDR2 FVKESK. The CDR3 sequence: CASSQGAPWQFF. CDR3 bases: TGTGCCAGCAGCCAAGGGGCTCCCTGGCAGTTCTTC.

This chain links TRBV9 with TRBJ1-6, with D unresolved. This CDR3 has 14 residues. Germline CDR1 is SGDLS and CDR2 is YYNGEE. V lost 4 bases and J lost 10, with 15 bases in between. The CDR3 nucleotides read TGTGCCAGCAGCCCGAGGCCGGGGAACTCACCCCTCCACTTT. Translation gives CASSPRPGNSPLHF.

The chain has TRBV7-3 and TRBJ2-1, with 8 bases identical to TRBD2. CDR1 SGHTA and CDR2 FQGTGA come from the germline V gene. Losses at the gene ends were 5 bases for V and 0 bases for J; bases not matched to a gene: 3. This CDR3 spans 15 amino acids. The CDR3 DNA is TGTGCCAGCAGCCTTAGCGGGGTCTCCTACAATGAGCAGTTCTTC. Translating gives CASSLSGVSYNEQFF.

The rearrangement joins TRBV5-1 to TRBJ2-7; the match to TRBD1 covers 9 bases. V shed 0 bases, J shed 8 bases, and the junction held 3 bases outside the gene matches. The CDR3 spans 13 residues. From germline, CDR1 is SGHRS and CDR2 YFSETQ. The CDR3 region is CASSLGTGGKQYF. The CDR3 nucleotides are TGCGCCAGCAGCTTGGGAACAGGGGGCAAGCAGTACTTC. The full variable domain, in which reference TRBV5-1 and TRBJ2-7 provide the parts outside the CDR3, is KAGVTQTPRYLIKTRGQQVTLSCSPISGHRSVSWYQQTPGQGLQFLFEYFSETQRNKGNFPGRFSGRQFSNSRSEMNVSTLELGDSALYLCASSLGTGGKQYFGPGTRLTVT.

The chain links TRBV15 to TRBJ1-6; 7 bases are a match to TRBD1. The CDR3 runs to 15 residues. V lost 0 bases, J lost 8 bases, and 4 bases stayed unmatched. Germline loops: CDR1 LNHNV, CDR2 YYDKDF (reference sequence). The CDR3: CATSRDGTAYSPLHF. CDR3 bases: TGTGCCACCAGCAGAGATGGGACAGCCTATTCACCCCTCCACTTT.

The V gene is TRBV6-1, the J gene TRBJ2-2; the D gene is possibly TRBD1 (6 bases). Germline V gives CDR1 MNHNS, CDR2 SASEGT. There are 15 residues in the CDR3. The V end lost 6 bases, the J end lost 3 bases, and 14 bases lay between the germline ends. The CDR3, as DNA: TGTGCCAGCAGAAAAAGAAACAGGGACACCGGGGAGCTGTTTTTT. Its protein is CASRKRNRDTGELFF.

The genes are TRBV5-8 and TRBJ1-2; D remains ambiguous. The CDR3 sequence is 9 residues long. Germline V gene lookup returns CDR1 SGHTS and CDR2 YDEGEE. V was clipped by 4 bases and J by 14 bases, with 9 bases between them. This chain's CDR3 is CASSPLYTF. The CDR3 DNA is TGTGCCAGCAGCCCGCTCTATACCTTC.

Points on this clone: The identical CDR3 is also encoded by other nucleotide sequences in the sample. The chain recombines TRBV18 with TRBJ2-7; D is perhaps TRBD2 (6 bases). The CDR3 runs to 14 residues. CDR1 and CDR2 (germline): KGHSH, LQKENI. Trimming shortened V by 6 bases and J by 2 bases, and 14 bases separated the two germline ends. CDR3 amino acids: CASSPGTDPYEQYF. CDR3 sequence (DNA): TGTGCCAGCTCCCCCGGGACTGACCCCTACGAGCAGTACTTC.

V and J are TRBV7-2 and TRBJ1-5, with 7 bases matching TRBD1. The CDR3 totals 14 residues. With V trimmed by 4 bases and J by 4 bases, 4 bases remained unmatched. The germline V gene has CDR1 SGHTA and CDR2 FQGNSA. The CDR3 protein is CASSSGQANQPQHF. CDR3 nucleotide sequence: TGTGCCAGCAGCTCCGGACAGGCGAATCAGCCCCAGCATTTT.

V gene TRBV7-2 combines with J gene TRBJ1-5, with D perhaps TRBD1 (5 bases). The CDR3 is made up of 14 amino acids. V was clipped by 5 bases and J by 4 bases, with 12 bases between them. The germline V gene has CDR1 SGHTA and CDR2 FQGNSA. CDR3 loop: CASSGRGGNQPQHF. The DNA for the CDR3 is TGTGCCAGCAGCGGGCGGGGGGGGAATCAGCCCCAGCATTTT. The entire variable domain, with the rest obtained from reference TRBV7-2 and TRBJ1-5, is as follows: GAGVSQSPSNKVTEKGKDVELRCDPISGHTALYWYRQSLGQGLEFLIYFQGNSAPDKSGLPSDRFSAERTGGSVSTLTIQRTQQEDSAVYLCASSGRGGNQPQHFGDGTRLSIL.

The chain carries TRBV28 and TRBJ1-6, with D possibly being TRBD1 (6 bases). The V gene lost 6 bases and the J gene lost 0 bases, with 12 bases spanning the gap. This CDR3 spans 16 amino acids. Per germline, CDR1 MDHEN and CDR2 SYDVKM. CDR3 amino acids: CASSRDISSYNSPLHF. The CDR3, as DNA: TGTGCCAGCAGCCGGGACATCAGCTCCTATAATTCACCCCTCCACTTT.

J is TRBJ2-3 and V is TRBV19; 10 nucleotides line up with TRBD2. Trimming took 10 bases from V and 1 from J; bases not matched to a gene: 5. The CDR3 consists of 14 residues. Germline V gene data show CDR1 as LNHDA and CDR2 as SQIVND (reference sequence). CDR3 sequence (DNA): TGTGCCACATCCAGCGGGGGGGGCACAGATACGCAGTATTTT. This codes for CATSSGGGTDTQYF.

CDR3 residues: CASSLVDKTNYGYTF. The DNA of the CDR3 is TGTGCCAGCAGTTTAGTGGACAAGACTAACTATGGCTACACCTTC. This rearrangement joins TRBV28 to TRBJ1-2; TRBD1 might be the D (5 bases). Germline CDR1 and CDR2: MDHEN and SYDVKM. The V and J ends lost 2 bases and 0 bases respectively, with 10 bases between them. The CDR3 loop spans 15 amino acids.

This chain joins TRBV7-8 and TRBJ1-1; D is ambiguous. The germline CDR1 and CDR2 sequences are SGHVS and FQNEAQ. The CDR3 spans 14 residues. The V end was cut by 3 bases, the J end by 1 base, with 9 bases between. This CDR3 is CASSFGSGNTEAFF. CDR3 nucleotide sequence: TGTGCCAGCAGCTTCGGGTCGGGGAACACTGAAGCTTTCTTT.

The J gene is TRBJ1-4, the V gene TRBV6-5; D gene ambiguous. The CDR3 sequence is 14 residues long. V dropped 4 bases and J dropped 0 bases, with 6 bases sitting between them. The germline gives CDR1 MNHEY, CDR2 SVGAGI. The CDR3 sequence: CASSSVATNEKLFF. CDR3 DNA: TGTGCCAGCAGTTCAGTTGCAACTAATGAAAAACTGTTTTTT.

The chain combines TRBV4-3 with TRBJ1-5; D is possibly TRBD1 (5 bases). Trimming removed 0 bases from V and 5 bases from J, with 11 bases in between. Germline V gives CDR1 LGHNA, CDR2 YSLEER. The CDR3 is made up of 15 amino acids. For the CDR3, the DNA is TGCGCCAGCAGCCAAGATAACGGCAGGGATCAGCCCCAGCATTTT. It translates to CASSQDNGRDQPQHF.

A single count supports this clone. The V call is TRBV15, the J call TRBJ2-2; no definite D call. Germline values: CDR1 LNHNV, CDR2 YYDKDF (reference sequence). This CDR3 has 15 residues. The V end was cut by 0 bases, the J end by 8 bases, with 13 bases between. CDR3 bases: TGTGCCACCAGCAGAGACGTTGGGCGTAGAGGGGAGCTGTTTTTT. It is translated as CATSRDVGRRGELFF.

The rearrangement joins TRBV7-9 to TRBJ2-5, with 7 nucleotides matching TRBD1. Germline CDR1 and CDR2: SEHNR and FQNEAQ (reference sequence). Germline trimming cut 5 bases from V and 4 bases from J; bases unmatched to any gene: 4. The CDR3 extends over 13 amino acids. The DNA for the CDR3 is TGTGCCAGCAGCACAGGGGACGGAGAGACCCAGTACTTC. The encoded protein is CASSTGDGETQYF.

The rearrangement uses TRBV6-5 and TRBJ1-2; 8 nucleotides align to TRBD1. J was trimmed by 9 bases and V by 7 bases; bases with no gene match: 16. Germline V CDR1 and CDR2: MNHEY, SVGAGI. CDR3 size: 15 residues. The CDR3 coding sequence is TGTGCCAGCACCGCCCAACTGGGGACAGGACGTCGCTACACCTTC. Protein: CASTAQLGTGRRYTF.

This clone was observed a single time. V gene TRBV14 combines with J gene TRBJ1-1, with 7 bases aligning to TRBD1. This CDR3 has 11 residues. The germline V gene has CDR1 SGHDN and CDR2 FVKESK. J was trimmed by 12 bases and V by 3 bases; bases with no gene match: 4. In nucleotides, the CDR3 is TGTGCCAGCAGCCACGGACAGGAGACTTTCTTT. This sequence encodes CASSHGQETFF.

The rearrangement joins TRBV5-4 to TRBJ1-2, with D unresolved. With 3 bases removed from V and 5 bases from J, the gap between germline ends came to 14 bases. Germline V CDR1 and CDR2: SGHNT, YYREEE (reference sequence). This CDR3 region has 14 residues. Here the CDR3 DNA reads TGTGCCAGCAGCTCCTCCTTAGCCTTTTATGGCTACACCTTC. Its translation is CASSSSLAFYGYTF. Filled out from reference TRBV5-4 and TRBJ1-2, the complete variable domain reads ETGVTQSPTHLIKTRGQQVTLRCSSQSGHNTVSWYQQALGQGPQFIFQYYREEENGRGNFPPRFSGLQFPNYSSELNVNALELDDSALYLCASSSSLAFYGYTFGSGTRLTVV.

The DNA of the CDR3 is TGTGCCAGCAGTGACTCGGCGGGGGGTCACACAGATACGCAGTATTTT. This sequence encodes CASSDSAGGHTDTQYF. The rearrangement joins TRBV6-4 to TRBJ2-3, with 8 nucleotides matching TRBD2. The CDR3 is 16 amino acids. With 0 bases clipped from V and 2 bases from J, the junction kept 4 bases outside the gene matches. Germline V gives CDR1 MRHNA, CDR2 SNTAGT.

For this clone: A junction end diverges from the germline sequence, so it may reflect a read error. CDR3 nucleotide sequence: TGCGCCAGCCGCTTGGTAGCCGGGGACGAGCAGTACTTC. This sequence encodes CASRLVAGDEQYF. V is TRBV5-1 and J is TRBJ2-7, with D possibly being TRBD2 (5 bases). This CDR3 is 13 amino acids long. Germline CDR1 and CDR2: SGHRS and YFSETQ.